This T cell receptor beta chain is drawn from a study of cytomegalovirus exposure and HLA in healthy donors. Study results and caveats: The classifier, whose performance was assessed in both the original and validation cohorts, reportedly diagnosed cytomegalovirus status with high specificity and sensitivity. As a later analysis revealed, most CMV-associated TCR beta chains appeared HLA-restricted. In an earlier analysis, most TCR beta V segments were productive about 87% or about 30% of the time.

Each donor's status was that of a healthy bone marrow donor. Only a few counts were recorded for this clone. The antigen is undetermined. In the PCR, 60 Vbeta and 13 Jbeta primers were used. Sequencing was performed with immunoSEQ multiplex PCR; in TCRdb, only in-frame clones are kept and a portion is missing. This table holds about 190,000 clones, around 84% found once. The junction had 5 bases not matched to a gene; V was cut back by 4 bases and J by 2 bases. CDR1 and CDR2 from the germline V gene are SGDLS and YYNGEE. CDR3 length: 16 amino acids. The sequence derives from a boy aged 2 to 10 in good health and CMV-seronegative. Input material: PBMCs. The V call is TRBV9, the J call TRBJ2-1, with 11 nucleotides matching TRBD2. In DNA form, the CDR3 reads TGTGCCAGCAGCCCGACTAGCGGGATCACCTACAATGAGCAGTTCTTC. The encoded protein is CASSPTSGITYNEQFF.